This TCR beta chain was identified during a study of T-cell memory formation after mild COVID-19. The study's findings and limits: Pre-infection memory showed some responding clones, and this suggested that cross-reactive memory joined. CD4+ contracting clones lay mainly in CM and EM, CD8+ ones in EMRA. Nothing showed for sure that second-wave clones peaking on day 37 were SARS-CoV-2 specific.

TCR alpha and TCR beta cDNA libraries with sample barcodes and UMIs came from 5'RACE using constant-segment primers. TCRdb reprocessed the 5' RACE reads with MiXCR, giving one entry per CDR3 protein. The table includes 400,000 to 550,000 distinct CDR3 sequences, 25% detected once. With respect to this clonotype: The antigen is unknown.

Looked up from germline, CDR1 is LGHNA and CDR2 is YSLEER. The CDR3 extends over 16 amino acids. After removal of 3 bases from V and 8 bases from J, the junction contained 10 bases not matched to a gene. The sequence was collected from an adult woman who had mild COVID-19 (a few samples of this study predate the infection). Cell type and time point are not known. The sample comprised PBMCs or a T cell subset sorted from them (not recorded which). The chain is built from TRBV4-3 and TRBJ2-1; 10 bases match TRBD2. The CDR3 protein is CASSHILAGLFYEQFF. The CDR3 coding sequence is TGCGCCAGCAGCCACATACTAGCGGGGCTCTTCTATGAGCAGTTCTTC.